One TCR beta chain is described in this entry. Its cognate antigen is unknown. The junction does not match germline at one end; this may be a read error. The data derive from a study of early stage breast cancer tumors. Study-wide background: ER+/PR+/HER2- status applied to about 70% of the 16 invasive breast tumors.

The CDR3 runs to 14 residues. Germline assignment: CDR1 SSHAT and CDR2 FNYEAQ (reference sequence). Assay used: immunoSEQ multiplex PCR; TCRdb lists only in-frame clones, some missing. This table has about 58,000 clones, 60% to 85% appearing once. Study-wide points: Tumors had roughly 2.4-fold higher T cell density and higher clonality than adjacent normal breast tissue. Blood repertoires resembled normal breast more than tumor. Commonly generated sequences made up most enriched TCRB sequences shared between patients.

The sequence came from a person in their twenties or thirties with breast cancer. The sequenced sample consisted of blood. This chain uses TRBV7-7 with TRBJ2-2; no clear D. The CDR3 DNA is TGTGCTAGCAGCGAGTTGCGAGGTTCCGGGGAGCTGTTTTTT. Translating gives CASSELRGSGELFF.